This passage covers 4 T cell receptor beta chains from one sample sequenced in a study of cytotoxic CD8 clonotypes in ibrutinib-treated CLL (dated by TCRdb to the early 2020s). In the paper's terms, the time point label means: eleven to twelve months on ibrutinib. The library was prepared using the immunoSEQ multiplex PCR assay. Drawn from immuneACCESS, this table holds only the in-frame rearrangements with V and J called that TCRdb kept. Clones are partly lost; checked studies trace under half to an unresolved V gene and leave the rest unexplained. Within this sample are some 58,000 clones, with about 72% of them counted one time only. Together, the top ten hold around 45% of the sample. The source material was PBMCs, sampled after 12 months of ibrutinib treatment. These receptor sequences come from a human donor with chronic lymphocytic leukemia.

The chain carries TRBV30 and TRBJ2-7; TRBD1 matches 8 bases. Looked up from germline, CDR1 is GTSNPN and CDR2 is SVGIG (reference sequence). Unmatched junction bases numbered 8, after V lost 2 bases and J lost 2 bases. This CDR3 has 15 amino acids. CDR3 nucleotide sequence: TGTGCCTGGAGTTGGCGGGACAGGCGAACCTACGAGCAGTACTTC. Translation gives CAWSWRDRRTYEQYF.

V gene TRBV6-6 combines with J gene TRBJ2-3; possible D gene TRBD2, 6 bases. Trimming stripped 0 bases from V and 8 bases from J, with 9 bases between. The CDR3 length is 13 residues. Germline CDR1 and CDR2: MNHNY and SVGAGI (reference sequence). CDR3 coding DNA: TGTGCCAGCAGTTACTCGCGGGACTCTACGCAGTATTTT. Translated, it gives CASSYSRDSTQYF.

This clone was counted only a few times. The chain links TRBV5-4 to TRBJ2-1, with a weak D call TRBD2 (6 bases). Trimming stripped 4 bases from V and 7 bases from J, with 15 bases between. From germline, CDR1 is SGHNT and CDR2 YYREEE (reference sequence). This CDR3 spans 14 amino acids. CDR3 in DNA: TGTGCCAGCAGCACCGTTGGACTAAATAATGAGCAGTTCTTC. Translated: CASSTVGLNNEQFF. The variable domain in full, with the rest retrieved from reference TRBV5-4 and TRBJ2-1, is ETGVTQSPTHLIKTRGQQVTLRCSSQSGHNTVSWYQQALGQGPQFIFQYYREEENGRGNFPPRFSGLQFPNYSSELNVNALELDDSALYLCASSTVGLNNEQFFGPGTRLTVL.

This chain links TRBV6-1 with TRBJ2-1; 14 bases align to TRBD2. The ends lost 8 bases at V and 9 bases at J; junction bases unmatched: 9. Looked up from germline, CDR1 is MNHNS and CDR2 is SASEGT. CDR3 length: 15 residues. The CDR3 is CASRLAGGPQGEQFF. CDR3 DNA: TGTGCCAGCCGACTAGCGGGAGGGCCTCAGGGTGAGCAGTTCTTC.